This T cell receptor (beta chain) was captured by sequencing in a study of T cell responses to AZD1222 COVID-19 vaccine. V lost 6 bases to trimming and J lost 4 bases, with 12 bases between them. The CDR3 runs to 13 residues. General study findings and limits: All repertoire sampling was performed exclusively after the peak T cell response. Just a handful of people given AZD1222 tested seropositive at baseline.

With respect to this clone: Its antigen is not identified.

TCRdb keeps only in-frame clones here, not all; method: immunoSEQ multiplex PCR. The sample contains about 160,000 clones, about 95% of which appear only once. Sequencing was performed on peripheral blood, taken on day 0 of AZD1222 vaccination. The chain uses TRBV12-3 or TRBV12-4 and TRBJ1-2, with D tentatively TRBD1 (5 bases). The origin of this receptor is an adult in good health. CDR3 coding DNA: TGTGCCAGCAGCCGCGGGGGGGGCTATGGCTACACCTTC. This encodes CASSRGGGYGYTF.